The rows below give T cell receptor beta chains drawn from one sample of a study of technical replicates of blood from a handful of donors. The data were produced by immunoSEQ multiplex PCR, yet TCRdb's version contains in-frame clones alone and is incomplete. Of around 85,000 clones in the sample, less than 95% are singletons; the top ten hold 0.2% to 0.3%. Sequenced sample: T cells isolated from PBMCs. All receptors come from a human donor in good health. Both conserved end residues are part of each CDR3. D genes are given only for firm matches. Expanded clones get a size class; other rows say once, few or many, or leave the size out.

.,.,TRBV28,TRBJ2-3,TGTGCCAGCAGTTCGGGGGATATCGACGGCACAGATACGCAGTATTTT,CASSSGDIDGTDTQYF
.,TRBD1,TRBV7-3,TRBJ1-1,TGTGCCAGCAGCCCGCAGGGGGCTCTGGGCACTGAAGCTTTCTTT,CASSPQGALGTEAFF
.,TRBD1,TRBV28,TRBJ2-2,TGTGCCAGCAGGAAACTACCGGGACAGACGAACACCGGGGAGCTGTTTTTT,CASRKLPGQTNTGELFF
.,.,TRBV5-1,TRBJ1-1,TGCGCCAGCAGTCTGGGGAGGGGAGACACTGAAGCTTTCTTT,CASSLGRGDTEAFF
once,.,TRBV5-6,TRBJ2-6,TGTGCCAGCAGCTTAGAGCTGGTCTCTGGGGCCAACGTCCTGACTTTC,CASSLELVSGANVLTF
.,TRBD1,TRBV11-3,TRBJ2-1,TGTGCCAGCAGCTCCCGGGACAGGCGATACAATGAGCAGTTCTTC,CASSSRDRRYNEQFF
.,TRBD1,TRBV9,TRBJ2-3,TGTGCCAGCAGCGACCCGACAGGGGCAGCTAGCACAGATACGCAGTATTTT,CASSDPTGAASTDTQYF
few,TRBD2,TRBV27,TRBJ2-3,TGTGCCAGCAGTTTAACGGTTAGCGGGGGCGGTCTTGGCACAGATACGCAGTATTTT,CASSLTVSGGGLGTDTQYF
.,TRBD2,TRBV7-3,TRBJ2-5,TGTGCCAGCAGCCGAGGGGACCGAGGAGCGGGGGGGGAGGAGACCCAGTACTTC,CASSRGDRGAGGEETQYF
.,TRBD1,TRBV4-1,TRBJ2-7,TGCGCCAGCAGCCAGGGCCCCGGGACAGGATCCTACGAGCAGTACTTC,CASSQGPGTGSYEQYF
.,.,TRBV5-6,TRBJ2-7,TGTGCCAGCAGCTCCGCTCAGGGGGGCGAGTACTTC,CASSSAQGGEYF
.,TRBD1,TRBV19,TRBJ2-3,TGTGCCAGTAGTTTTAGACAGGGGGCTGGCACAGATACGCAGTATTTT,CASSFRQGAGTDTQYF
.,TRBD2,TRBV10-1,TRBJ2-1,TGCGCCACGACTAGCGGGGATGTCAATGAGCAGTTCTTC,CATTSGDVNEQFF
.,.,TRBV10-3,TRBJ2-1,TGTGCCATCAGAACCCCCCGGGACATCCTTCTCCTAAATGAGCAGTTCTTC,CAIRTPRDILLLNEQFF
.,.,TRBV27,TRBJ1-1,TGTGCCAGCAGTCCCTGGACAAGCCAGAACACTGAAGCTTTCTTT,CASSPWTSQNTEAFF
.,.,TRBV2,TRBJ2-7,TGTGCCAGCCAGCCTCCGGACTTCGTGTGGCAATACGAGCAGTACTTC,CASQPPDFVWQYEQYF
.,TRBD1,TRBV10-3,TRBJ1-4,TGTGCCACTTCGGCGGCAGGGGGCGAGGAAAAACTGTTTTTT,CATSAAGGEEKLFF
.,TRBD1,TRBV15,TRBJ1-5,TGTGCCACCAGCAGAGGACTGGACAGGATTCAGCCCCAGCATTTT,CATSRGLDRIQPQHF
.,TRBD2,TRBV5-1,TRBJ2-3,TGCGCCAGCAGCTTGGGACTAGCGGGAGCGGAGGGCACAGATACGCAGTATTTT,CASSLGLAGAEGTDTQYF
.,TRBD1,TRBV9,TRBJ2-3,TGTGCCAGCAGCGTAGTAGTGTCAGGGGGCGCGGATACGCAGTATTTT,CASSVVVSGGADTQYF
.,.,TRBV7-6,TRBJ2-1,TGTGCCAGCAGCCATAGCGTAAGCTCCTACAATGAGCAGTTCTTC,CASSHSVSSYNEQFF
.,.,TRBV4-1,TRBJ1-4,TGCGCCAGCAGCCCCCTAGAGGCAACTAATGAAAAACTGTTTTTT,CASSPLEATNEKLFF
.,.,TRBV28,TRBJ1-5,TGTGCCAGCATATCGGGAAAGGCCCAGCATTTT,CASISGKAQHF
.,.,TRBV7-9,TRBJ1-2,TGTGCCAGCAGCTTAGAACGGTTCTATGGCTACACCTTC,CASSLERFYGYTF
.,.,TRBV5-1,TRBJ1-1,TGCGCCAGCAGCTTGGCCGGGAACACTGAAGCTTTCTTT,CASSLAGNTEAFF
.,TRBD1,TRBV14,TRBJ2-7,TGTGCCAGCAGCCAAGGGGTTAAAAACCGGGACAGGGGTCCCTACGAGCAGTACTTC,CASSQGVKNRDRGPYEQYF
.,TRBD2,TRBV5-1,TRBJ2-3,TGCGCCAGCAGCTTGGCGGGAGGATCCGGCATCACAGATACGCAGTATTTT,CASSLAGGSGITDTQYF
.,TRBD1,TRBV5-1,TRBJ2-7,TGCGCCAGCGTGGCGCCCTCAGGGGGCTACGAGCAGTACTTC,CASVAPSGGYEQYF
.,.,TRBV2,TRBJ2-7,TGTGCCAGCAGTGAAGCGAGGCAGACCTACGAGCAGTACTTC,CASSEARQTYEQYF
.,.,TRBV28,TRBJ2-7,TGTGCCAGCAGGCTTGGGGTGGGTGACTACGGGGACGAGCAGTACTTC,CASRLGVGDYGDEQYF
.,TRBD1,TRBV19,TRBJ1-2,TGTGCCAGTACCCCCACCCAGGGGGCGTATGGCTACACCTTC,CASTPTQGAYGYTF
.,.,TRBV6-5,TRBJ2-4,TGTGCCAGCCAGTTAAGGGGCGAAAACATTCAGTACTTC,CASQLRGENIQYF